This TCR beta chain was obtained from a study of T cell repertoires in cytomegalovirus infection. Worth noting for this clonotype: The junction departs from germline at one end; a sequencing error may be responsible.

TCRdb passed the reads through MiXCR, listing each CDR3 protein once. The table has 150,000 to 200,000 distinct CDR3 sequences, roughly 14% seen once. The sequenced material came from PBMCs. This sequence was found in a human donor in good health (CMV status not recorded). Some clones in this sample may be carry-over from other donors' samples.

The CDR3 nucleotides read TGTGCCAGCAGCTTGGGACCCCTAACCTGCGAGCAGTACTTC. Its translation is CASSLGPLTCEQYF. The chain carries TRBV5-3 and TRBJ2-7; D may correspond to TRBD1 or TRBD2 (5 bases each). TRBV5-3 is filed as an ORF, its function uncertain. The CDR3 loop spans 14 amino acids.